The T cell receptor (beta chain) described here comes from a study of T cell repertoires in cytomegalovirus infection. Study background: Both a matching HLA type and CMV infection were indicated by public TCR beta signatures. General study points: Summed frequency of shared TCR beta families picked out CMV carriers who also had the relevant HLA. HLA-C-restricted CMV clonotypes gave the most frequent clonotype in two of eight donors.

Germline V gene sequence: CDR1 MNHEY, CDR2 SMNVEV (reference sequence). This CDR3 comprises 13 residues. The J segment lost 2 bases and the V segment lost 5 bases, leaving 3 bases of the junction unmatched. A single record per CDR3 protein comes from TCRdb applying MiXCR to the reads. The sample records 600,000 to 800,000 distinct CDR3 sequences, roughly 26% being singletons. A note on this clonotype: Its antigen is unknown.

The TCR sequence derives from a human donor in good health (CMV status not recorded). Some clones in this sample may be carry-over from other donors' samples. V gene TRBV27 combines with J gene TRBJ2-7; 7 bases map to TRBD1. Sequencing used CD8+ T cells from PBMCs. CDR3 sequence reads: CASSQGGAYEQYF. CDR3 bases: TGTGCCAGCAGTCAAGGGGGCGCCTACGAGCAGTACTTC.